The rows below give T cell receptor beta chains drawn from one sample of a study of T cell clonotyping in hematopoietic cell transplantation. Generated by immunoSEQ multiplex PCR, the TCRdb table keeps only in-frame clones and is missing some. Of 9,500 to 12,000 clones in the sample, nearly 90% are singletons; the top ten hold roughly 15%. Sequenced material: PBMCs, taken 100 days after allogeneic stem cell transplant. The source of these receptors is a female patient over 55 who had an allogeneic stem cell transplant from an unrelated donor, so the T cells may come from the graft donor. Some clones in this sample may be carry-over from other donors' samples. Each CDR3 is given with its conserved first and last residue. Fields, in order: D gene, CDR3 length, V gene, J gene, clone size, CDR3 DNA, CDR3 protein. A D gene is named only where the DNA matches it firmly. Size values are once, few and many counts, or a class for expanded clones, and some rows have none.

D: TRBD2; length: 14; V: TRBV2; J: TRBJ2-7; size: .; DNA: TGTGCCAGCTTTAGGGGCGGGAGTTACCACGAGCAGTACTTC; CDR3: CASFRGGSYHEQYF
D: .; length: 18; V: TRBV5-1; J: TRBJ2-6; size: .; DNA: TGCGCCAGCAGTGAAGGGCGCGGGATAAGCTCTGGGGCCAACGTCCTGACTTTC; CDR3: CASSEGRGISSGANVLTF
D: .; length: 16; V: TRBV7-3; J: TRBJ2-2; size: .; DNA: TGTGCCAGCAGCTCCTCAACGGGACCAAGACCCGGGGAGCTGTTTTTT; CDR3: CASSSSTGPRPGELFF
D: TRBD2; length: 17; V: TRBV9; J: TRBJ2-3; size: .; DNA: TGTGCCAGCAGCGTAGGGAGTAGCGGGAGAGTATCAGATACGCAGTATTTT; CDR3: CASSVGSSGRVSDTQYF
D: .; length: 12; V: TRBV2; J: TRBJ1-2; size: .; DNA: TGTGCCAGCAGTGAGCTCCGAGATGGCTACACCTTC; CDR3: CASSELRDGYTF
D: .; length: 15; V: TRBV9; J: TRBJ1-1; size: .; DNA: TGTGCCAGCAGCTCGGGGACACCTATGAACACTGAAGCTTTCTTT; CDR3: CASSSGTPMNTEAFF
D: .; length: 15; V: TRBV28; J: TRBJ1-2; size: .; DNA: TGTGCCAGCAGGGTATCCGGGACGTCGGGCTATGGCTACACCTTC; CDR3: CASRVSGTSGYGYTF
D: TRBD2; length: 14; V: TRBV5-1; J: TRBJ2-7; size: .; DNA: TGCGCCAGCAGCTTAGGACTAGATTTATACGAGCAGTACTTC; CDR3: CASSLGLDLYEQYF
D: TRBD2; length: 15; V: TRBV4-1; J: TRBJ2-1; size: .; DNA: TGCGCCAGCAGCCCCCTTGCGGGAGGTCCCGATGAGCAGTTCTTC; CDR3: CASSPLAGGPDEQFF
D: TRBD1; length: 13; V: TRBV7-3; J: TRBJ2-5; size: .; DNA: TGTGCCAGCAGTTCAGACAGGGAAGAGACCCAGTACTTC; CDR3: CASSSDREETQYF
D: .; length: 16; V: TRBV11-2; J: TRBJ2-3; size: once; DNA: TGTGCCAGCAGCTCATACTCTCTGGGAGATGCAGATACGCAGTATTTT; CDR3: CASSSYSLGDADTQYF
D: .; length: 14; V: TRBV19; J: TRBJ1-1; size: .; DNA: TGTGCCAGTAGTACAGGGAGTTATGGCACTGAAGCTTTCTTT; CDR3: CASSTGSYGTEAFF
D: .; length: 12; V: TRBV11-2; J: TRBJ1-2; size: .; DNA: TGTGCCAGCAGCTCGGGGGTGCGCGGCTACACCTTC; CDR3: CASSSGVRGYTF
D: .; length: 14; V: TRBV7-9; J: TRBJ1-2; size: .; DNA: TGTGCCAGCAGCTCCGAGGGCGGAAACTATGGCTACACCTTC; CDR3: CASSSEGGNYGYTF
D: TRBD2; length: 15; V: TRBV4-3; J: TRBJ2-1; size: .; DNA: TGCGCCAGCAGCCGGGGGACTACCGGCTACAATGAGCAGTTCTTC; CDR3: CASSRGTTGYNEQFF
D: .; length: 15; V: TRBV7-6; J: TRBJ2-1; size: .; DNA: TGTGCCAGCAGCTTAGCACCAGAACCATACAATGAGCAGTTCTTC; CDR3: CASSLAPEPYNEQFF
D: .; length: 14; V: TRBV29-1; J: TRBJ2-3; size: .; DNA: TGCAGCGTTCTCACCGGACTGTTGTCAGATACGCAGTATTTT; CDR3: CSVLTGLLSDTQYF
D: .; length: 13; V: TRBV9; J: TRBJ1-4; size: .; DNA: TGTGCCAGCAGCGAAGGGGCTAATGAAAAACTGTTTTTT; CDR3: CASSEGANEKLFF
D: .; length: 14; V: TRBV6-1; J: TRBJ1-5; size: .; DNA: TGTGCCAGCAATCCCAGAATTGGCAATCAGCCCCAGCATTTT; CDR3: CASNPRIGNQPQHF
D: .; length: 12; V: TRBV4-1; J: TRBJ2-3; size: .; DNA: TGCGCCAGCAGCCAAGTGTGGTATACGCAGTATTTT; CDR3: CASSQVWYTQYF
D: .; length: 15; V: TRBV27; J: TRBJ1-1; size: .; DNA: TGTGCCAGCAGTTTAGGGCAGCCTCTGAACACTGAAGCTTTCTTT; CDR3: CASSLGQPLNTEAFF
D: .; length: 14; V: TRBV2; J: TRBJ1-5; size: .; DNA: TGTGCCAGCAGTGAAAATCAGGGCAGTCAGCCCCAGCATTTT; CDR3: CASSENQGSQPQHF
D: TRBD1; length: 14; V: TRBV9; J: TRBJ1-4; size: once; DNA: TGTGCCAGCAGCCCCGGACAGGGTAATGAAAAACTGTTTTTT; CDR3: CASSPGQGNEKLFF
D: .; length: 15; V: TRBV5-6; J: TRBJ1-1; size: .; DNA: TGTGCCAGCAGCTTGTTTCCGCAGGCGAACACTGAAGCTTTCTTT; CDR3: CASSLFPQANTEAFF
D: .; length: 11; V: TRBV12-5; J: TRBJ2-1; size: .; DNA: TGTGCTAGTCTGTTTTACAATGAGCAGTTCTTC; CDR3: CASLFYNEQFF
D: TRBD2; length: 15; V: TRBV29-1; J: TRBJ2-1; size: .; DNA: TGCAGCGTTGATGGGCGGGAGGGGCCCTACAATGAGCAGTTCTTC; CDR3: CSVDGREGPYNEQFF
D: TRBD1; length: 14; V: TRBV5-1; J: TRBJ1-2; size: .; DNA: TGCGCCAGCAGCTATGGACAGGGAAACTATGGCTACACCTTC; CDR3: CASSYGQGNYGYTF
D: TRBD1; length: 14; V: TRBV7-2; J: TRBJ2-7; size: .; DNA: TGTGCCAGCAGCCTGGGGGGACAGGGCTACGAGCAGTACTTC; CDR3: CASSLGGQGYEQYF
D: TRBD1; length: 13; V: TRBV10-2; J: TRBJ1-1; size: .; DNA: TGCGCCAGCAGTGACCCAATATACAGGGGTGCTTTCTTT; CDR3: CASSDPIYRGAFF
D: .; length: 14; V: TRBV6-5; J: TRBJ2-7; size: few; DNA: TGTGCCAGCAGTTACCGGGGGTTTTCCTACGAGCAGTACTTC; CDR3: CASSYRGFSYEQYF
D: .; length: 13; V: TRBV7-9; J: TRBJ1-1; size: once; DNA: TGTGCCAGCAGCTTAGCCGGGAACACTGAAGCTTTCTTT; CDR3: CASSLAGNTEAFF
D: .; length: 17; V: TRBV2; J: TRBJ2-7; size: once; DNA: TGTGCCAGCAGCACCGACAGGGTAGCGGGAAACTTGTACGAGCAGTACTTC; CDR3: CASSTDRVAGNLYEQYF
D: .; length: 13; V: TRBV7-2; J: TRBJ1-2; size: .; DNA: TGTGCCAGCAGCTTTACCTCCTACTATGGCTACACCTTC; CDR3: CASSFTSYYGYTF
D: .; length: 14; V: TRBV6-5; J: TRBJ2-1; size: .; DNA: TGTGCCAGCAGTTACGCGGGACCATACAATGAGCAGTTCTTC; CDR3: CASSYAGPYNEQFF
D: TRBD2; length: 15; V: TRBV19; J: TRBJ2-1; size: .; DNA: TGTGCCAGTAGTGTCCTAGCGGGGGTCTACAATGAGCAGTTCTTC; CDR3: CASSVLAGVYNEQFF
D: .; length: 16; V: TRBV19; J: TRBJ1-1; size: .; DNA: TGTGCCAGTAGTATACCACCAGGGCCCGCAGGCACTGAAGCTTTCTTT; CDR3: CASSIPPGPAGTEAFF
D: TRBD1; length: 14; V: TRBV29-1; J: TRBJ1-4; size: .; DNA: TGCAGCGCCGAGAGAGGGACAGGGTCTGAAAAACTGTTTTTT; CDR3: CSAERGTGSEKLFF
D: .; length: 13; V: TRBV19; J: TRBJ1-1; size: .; DNA: TGTGCCAGTAGTGTGGGGTTGGGCACTGAAGCTTTCTTT; CDR3: CASSVGLGTEAFF
D: .; length: 12; V: TRBV6-1; J: TRBJ2-1; size: once; DNA: TGTGCCAGCAGTCGGGACTTCAATGAGCAGTTCTTC; CDR3: CASSRDFNEQFF
D: .; length: 16; V: TRBV9; J: TRBJ1-3; size: .; DNA: TGTGCCAGCAGCGGGCCCACAAGGGGCACAGGAAACACCATATATTTT; CDR3: CASSGPTRGTGNTIYF
D: TRBD1; length: 16; V: TRBV7-9; J: TRBJ1-2; size: .; DNA: TGTGCCAGCAGCTCACATCGGCAAACAGGGGACTATGGCTACACCTTC; CDR3: CASSSHRQTGDYGYTF
D: .; length: 14; V: TRBV7-2; J: TRBJ1-1; size: .; DNA: TGTGCCAGCAGCGTCGGGGCAATGAACACTGAAGCTTTCTTT; CDR3: CASSVGAMNTEAFF
D: .; length: 15; V: TRBV4-3; J: TRBJ2-2; size: .; DNA: TGCGCCAGCAGCCAGAGCACGAACACGGGGGGGGAGCTGTTTTTT; CDR3: CASSQSTNTGGELFF
D: TRBD1; length: 17; V: TRBV15; J: TRBJ2-1; size: .; DNA: TGTGCCACCAGCAGGGAAGACAGGGCGGACTCCTACAATGAGCAGTTCTTC; CDR3: CATSREDRADSYNEQFF
D: .; length: 13; V: TRBV4-1; J: TRBJ1-1; size: few; DNA: TGCGCCAGCTCCGGGGTTGGGAACACTGAAGCTTTCTTT; CDR3: CASSGVGNTEAFF
D: .; length: 13; V: TRBV25-1; J: TRBJ1-1; size: few; DNA: TGTGCCAGCAGAGTTCTAGGGAACACTGAAGCTTTCTTT; CDR3: CASRVLGNTEAFF
D: .; length: 12; V: TRBV19; J: TRBJ2-1; size: .; DNA: TGTGCCAGTAGTATCCACCCCAATGAGCAGTTCTTC; CDR3: CASSIHPNEQFF
D: TRBD1; length: 16; V: TRBV5-6; J: TRBJ1-3; size: .; DNA: TGTGCCAGCAGCTACGGGACAGACTTCTCTGGAAACACCATATATTTT; CDR3: CASSYGTDFSGNTIYF
D: TRBD1; length: 14; V: TRBV4-2; J: TRBJ2-7; size: .; DNA: TGTGCCAGCAGCCAAGAGTCAGGGGGTTACGAGCAGTACTTC; CDR3: CASSQESGGYEQYF
D: .; length: 14; V: TRBV9; J: TRBJ2-2; size: once; DNA: TGTGCCAGCAGGGGGACGGCTAACACCGGGGAGCTGTTTTTT; CDR3: CASRGTANTGELFF
D: .; length: 15; V: TRBV23-1; J: TRBJ1-2; size: few; DNA: TGCGCCAGCAGTCAGGCGGGATGCCTTAACTATGGCTACACCTTC; CDR3: CASSQAGCLNYGYTF
D: .; length: 15; V: TRBV4-3; J: TRBJ1-3; size: large; DNA: TGCGCCAGCAGCCAAGATGAGGGCTCTGGAAACACCATATATTTT; CDR3: CASSQDEGSGNTIYF
D: TRBD1; length: 15; V: TRBV4-3; J: TRBJ1-2; size: .; DNA: TGCGCCAGCAGCCAAACCGGGACAGGGGTCTATGGCTACACCTTC; CDR3: CASSQTGTGVYGYTF
D: .; length: 11; V: TRBV9; J: TRBJ2-1; size: .; DNA: TGTGCCAGCAGCACCTACAATGAGCAGTTCTTC; CDR3: CASSTYNEQFF
D: .; length: 15; V: TRBV9; J: TRBJ2-7; size: .; DNA: TGTGCCAGCAGCGTCGGAGCGTTAAACACGGACGAGCAGTACTTC; CDR3: CASSVGALNTDEQYF